This T cell receptor (beta chain) was observed in a study of blood T cell repertoires in COVID-19. The protocol was immunoSEQ multiplex PCR, while the TCRdb copy is restricted to in-frame clones and leaves out a portion. The top ten clones hold 1.9% of a sample with approximately 200,000 clones, over 75% of them seen once. The CDR3 covers 19 residues. The germline V gene has CDR1 SEHNR and CDR2 FQNEAQ (reference sequence). V shed 1 base, J shed 3 bases, and the junction held 10 bases outside the gene matches. Specimen: peripheral blood. The origin of this receptor is a man aged 40-55 years with active or convalescent COVID-19. The gene calls are TRBV7-9 and TRBJ2-2; 11 bases map to TRBD2. CDR3 in amino acids: CASSLGLLAGEGDTGELFF. Here the CDR3 DNA reads TGTGCCAGCAGCTTAGGTCTACTAGCGGGAGAAGGCGACACCGGGGAGCTGTTTTTT. The full variable domain, rest sourced from reference TRBV7-9 and TRBJ2-2, is DTGVSQNPRHKITKRGQNVTFRCDPISEHNRLYWYRQTLGQGPEFLTYFQNEAQLEKSRLLSDRFSAERPKGSFSTLEIQRTEQGDSAMYLCASSLGLLAGEGDTGELFFGEGSRLTVL.